A single sample gave rise to the 20 T cell receptor beta chains below, sequenced in a study of blood T cell repertoires in COVID-19. Profiled with immunoSEQ multiplex PCR; TCRdb holds only in-frame clones, not every one. The repertoire consists of some 110,000 clones, with more than 60% occurring once and the leading ten covering roughly 2.5%. Sequencing was performed on peripheral blood. The receptor source for this set is a man aged 50 or older with acute or convalescent COVID-19.

This clone was found a few times. The chain recombines TRBV7-6 with TRBJ1-4, with 7 nucleotides matching TRBD1. The CDR3 runs to 16 residues. Germline V CDR1 and CDR2: SGHVS, FNYEAQ. V was pared by 2 bases and J by 3 bases, with 6 bases of the junction left unmatched. The DNA of the CDR3 is TGTGCCAGCAGCTTAAGACAGGGTGGTGCTAATGAAAAACTGTTTTTT. Protein: CASSLRQGGANEKLFF.

This sequence joins TRBV28 and TRBJ1-3; the D is unclear. The length of the CDR3 is 14 residues. V was pared by 3 bases and J by 4 bases, with 10 bases between. Germline V gene sequence: CDR1 MDHEN, CDR2 SYDVKM. CDR3 residues: CASSFRLWGNTIYF. CDR3 coding DNA: TGTGCCAGCAGTTTCCGACTCTGGGGAAACACCATATATTTT. Full variable domain (rest looked up from reference TRBV28 and TRBJ1-3): DVKVTQSSRYLVKRTGEKVFLECVQDMDHENMFWYRQDPGLGLRLIYFSYDVKMKEKGDIPEGYSVSREKKERFSLILESASTNQTSMYLCASSFRLWGNTIYFGEGSWLTVV.

The gene calls are TRBV11-3 and TRBJ1-1; 7 bases map to TRBD1. CDR1 is SGHNT, CDR2 YENEEA, per germline. The J segment lost 8 bases and the V segment lost 5 bases, leaving 8 bases of the junction unmatched. The length of the CDR3 is 13 residues. The CDR3 DNA reads TGTGCCAGCAGCCTCGAGGAGGGACAGGAAGCTTTCTTT. Translated, it gives CASSLEEGQEAFF.

This clone was picked up a small number of times. This chain uses TRBV4-1 with TRBJ2-2; D is unresolved. Between the trimmed V and J ends, which lost 1 base and 2 bases, there was a span of 5 bases. This CDR3 comprises 14 residues. Germline V gene sequence: CDR1 MGHRA, CDR2 YSYEKL. This chain's CDR3 is CASSQGPNTGELFF. DNA of the CDR3: TGCGCCAGCAGCCAAGGTCCTAACACCGGGGAGCTGTTTTTT.

The V call is TRBV5-1, the J call TRBJ2-1; 8 bases agree with TRBD2. There are 15 residues in the CDR3. From germline, CDR1 is SGHRS and CDR2 YFSETQ. V lost 4 bases, J lost 7 bases, and 10 bases stayed unmatched. The CDR3 region is CASSPGGFLENEQFF. The CDR3 nucleotides read TGCGCCAGCAGCCCGGGGGGGTTTCTTGAGAATGAGCAGTTCTTC. Combining the CDR3 with reference TRBV5-1 and TRBJ2-1 gives the whole variable domain KAGVTQTPRYLIKTRGQQVTLSCSPISGHRSVSWYQQTPGQGLQFLFEYFSETQRNKGNFPGRFSGRQFSNSRSEMNVSTLELGDSALYLCASSPGGFLENEQFFGPGTRLTVL.

The J gene is TRBJ2-1, the V gene TRBV5-4; TRBD2 matches 7 bases. Losses at the gene ends were 0 bases for V and 7 bases for J; bases not matched to a gene: 7. CDR1 is SGHNT and CDR2 is YYREEE in the germline V gene (reference sequence). The CDR3 has 15 amino acids. CDR3 sequence (DNA): TGTGCCAGCAGCTTGGGGGAGGGAGTAGCAAATGAGCAGTTCTTC. Protein product: CASSLGEGVANEQFF. Together with reference TRBV5-4 and TRBJ2-1, the CDR3 gives the full variable domain: ETGVTQSPTHLIKTRGQQVTLRCSSQSGHNTVSWYQQALGQGPQFIFQYYREEENGRGNFPPRFSGLQFPNYSSELNVNALELDDSALYLCASSLGEGVANEQFFGPGTRLTVL.

The J gene is TRBJ1-2, the V gene TRBV7-9, with 8 bases that match TRBD1. Germline CDR1 reads SEHNR; CDR2 reads FQNEAQ (reference sequence). The CDR3 is made up of 13 amino acids. V dropped 1 base and J dropped 8; count of bases not matched to a gene: 3. CDR3 protein: CASSLGTGGGYTF. CDR3 coding DNA: TGTGCCAGCAGCTTAGGTACAGGGGGAGGCTACACCTTC.

V gene TRBV10-3 combines with J gene TRBJ1-1, with 7 nucleotides matching TRBD1. J gave up 0 bases and V 6 bases, and 7 bases lay outside the gene matches. The germline V gene has CDR1 ENHRY and CDR2 SYGVKD. This CDR3 has 15 residues. In DNA, the CDR3 is TGTGCCATCAGCCCTACAGGGGCCCTGAACACTGAAGCTTTCTTT. Translating it yields CAISPTGALNTEAFF.

The rearrangement uses TRBV13 and TRBJ1-1, with TRBD1 matching 10 bases. The germline gives CDR1 PRHDT, CDR2 FYEKMQ (reference sequence). The CDR3 is made up of 16 amino acids. V shed 6 bases and J 3 bases; nucleotides not matched to a gene: 10. The CDR3 is CASRGGQGVYYTEAFF. The CDR3 DNA reads as TGTGCCAGCAGGGGCGGACAGGGGGTTTATTACACTGAAGCTTTCTTT. The full variable domain, completed using reference TRBV13 and TRBJ1-1, is AAGVIQSPRHLIKEKRETATLKCYPIPRHDTVYWYQQGPGQDPQFLISFYEKMQSDKGSIPDRFSAQQFSDYHSELNMSSLELGDSALYFCASRGGQGVYYTEAFFGQGTRLTVV.

J is TRBJ2-1 and V is TRBV9; the D gene is possibly TRBD2 (6 bases). The CDR3 consists of 15 residues. Trimming pared 0 bases from V and 4 bases from J, leaving 11 bases between. CDR1 and CDR2 from the germline V gene are SGDLS and YYNGEE. CDR3 sequence: CASSVGGEGYNEQFF. The CDR3 nucleotides read TGTGCCAGCAGCGTAGGCGGGGAAGGGTACAATGAGCAGTTCTTC. The full variable domain, with the rest looked up from reference TRBV9 and TRBJ2-1, is DSGVTQTPKHLITATGQRVTLRCSPRSGDLSVYWYQQSLDQGLQFLIQYYNGEERAKGNILERFSAQQFPDLHSELNLSSLELGDSALYFCASSVGGEGYNEQFFGPGTRLTVL.

This chain links TRBV10-3 with TRBJ1-4; no clear D. The V gene lost 3 bases and the J gene lost 8 bases, with 13 bases spanning the gap. In germline, CDR1 is ENHRY, CDR2 SYGVKD. This CDR3 comprises 14 residues. The CDR3 DNA reads TGTGCCATCAGTGATGGGGAGGGTGAGGAAAAACTGTTTTTT. Translated, it gives CAISDGEGEEKLFF.

J is TRBJ2-7 and V is TRBV6-1; possible D gene TRBD1, 6 bases. V dropped 3 bases and J dropped 6 bases, with 15 bases sitting between them. CDR3 length equals 14 residues. Looked up from germline, CDR1 is MNHNS and CDR2 is SASEGT. CDR3: CASSDMVSGAEQYF. In DNA form, the CDR3 reads TGTGCCAGCAGTGATATGGTTTCAGGGGCCGAGCAGTACTTC.

This chain joins TRBV2 and TRBJ2-3, with D perhaps matching TRBD2 (5 bases). V was shortened by 10 bases and J by 0 bases, with 14 bases between the two germline ends. The CDR3 extends over 14 amino acids. Germline CDR1 and CDR2: SNHLY and FYNNEI. CDR3 sequence: CATRLSFSTDTQYF. DNA of the CDR3: TGTGCCACCCGACTAAGCTTTAGCACAGATACGCAGTATTTT. The variable domain in full, completed from reference TRBV2 and TRBJ2-3, reads EPEVTQTPSHQVTQMGQEVILRCVPISNHLYFYWYRQILGQKVEFLVSFYNNEISEKSEIFDDQFSVERPDGSNFTLKIRSTKLEDSAMYFCATRLSFSTDTQYFGPGTRLTVL.

This clone was observed once. The chain links TRBV4-1 to TRBJ2-1; 12 bases are shared with TRBD2. CDR1 MGHRA and CDR2 YSYEKL come from the germline V gene. The length of the CDR3 is 18 residues. The V and J ends lost 0 bases and 8 bases, in that order; junction bases with no gene match: 11. CDR3 residues: CASSQDRLAGAYIYEQFF. Here the CDR3 DNA reads TGCGCCAGCAGCCAAGATCGACTAGCGGGAGCCTATATCTATGAGCAGTTCTTC.

This chain joins TRBV5-1 and TRBJ2-7, with D maybe TRBD1 (5 bases). The CDR3 has 14 residues. V gave up 0 bases and J gave up 6 bases, with 13 bases separating them. Looked up from germline, CDR1 is SGHRS and CDR2 is YFSETQ. The CDR3: CASSLASQGGEQYF. The CDR3 DNA follows: TGCGCCAGCAGCTTGGCCAGTCAGGGTGGCGAGCAGTACTTC. The full variable domain, completed using reference TRBV5-1 and TRBJ2-7, is KAGVTQTPRYLIKTRGQQVTLSCSPISGHRSVSWYQQTPGQGLQFLFEYFSETQRNKGNFPGRFSGRQFSNSRSEMNVSTLELGDSALYLCASSLASQGGEQYFGPGTRLTVT.

The V call is TRBV9, the J call TRBJ1-6, with unresolved D. The CDR3 length is 14 residues. Germline V lookup: CDR1 SGDLS, CDR2 YYNGEE. V was shortened by 2 bases and J by 5 bases, with 8 bases between the two germline ends. This CDR3 is CASSVTDHNSPLHF. CDR3 bases: TGTGCCAGCAGCGTCACAGATCATAATTCACCCCTCCACTTT.

The J gene is TRBJ1-1, the V gene TRBV7-9, with D perhaps TRBD1 (5 bases). V gave up 5 bases and J gave up 3 bases, with 16 bases separating them. The CDR3 covers 15 residues. The germline CDR1 and CDR2 sequences are SEHNR and FQNEAQ (reference sequence). The CDR3 here is CASSPQGSGDTEAFF. As DNA, the CDR3 is TGTGCCAGCAGCCCCCAGGGAAGCGGGGACACTGAAGCTTTCTTT.

This chain connects TRBV5-1 to TRBJ1-3; TRBD1 is a possible D gene (6 bases). V was trimmed by 0 bases and J by 0 bases, leaving 7 bases between them. In germline, CDR1 is SGHRS, CDR2 YFSETQ. CDR3 length: 15 amino acids. CDR3 DNA sequence: TGCGCCAGCAGCTTGGAAGGGGGCTCTGGAAACACCATATATTTT. It yields the protein CASSLEGGSGNTIYF. Complete variable domain (other parts from reference TRBV5-1 and TRBJ1-3): KAGVTQTPRYLIKTRGQQVTLSCSPISGHRSVSWYQQTPGQGLQFLFEYFSETQRNKGNFPGRFSGRQFSNSRSEMNVSTLELGDSALYLCASSLEGGSGNTIYFGEGSWLTVV.

This chain links TRBV9 with TRBJ2-3; possibly TRBD1 for D (5 bases). The CDR3 is 14 residues long. In germline, CDR1 is SGDLS, CDR2 YYNGEE. V was cut by 2 bases and J by 1 base, with 8 bases left in between. The CDR3 sequence: CASSVVGGTDTQYF. CDR3 nucleotide sequence: TGTGCCAGCAGCGTTGTAGGGGGCACAGATACGCAGTATTTT.

The chain carries TRBV10-3 and TRBJ2-7; 10 bases line up with TRBD1. Trimming at V came to 6 bases and at J to 4 bases, leaving 9 bases not matched to a gene. The CDR3 covers 15 residues. Looked up from germline, CDR1 is ENHRY and CDR2 is SYGVKD. In DNA form, the CDR3 reads TGTGCCATCAGGGGGGACAGGGGAGAGGGATACGAGCAGTACTTC. It is translated as CAIRGDRGEGYEQYF.